This TCR beta chain was identified in a study of T cell responses to AZD1222 COVID-19 vaccine. Notes on the study in general: The study found vaccine-associated CD4 TCRs spanning spike, dominant at 160-218 and 743-854. Baseline antibody screening turned up just six or seven seropositive AZD1222 recipients.

This table comes from immunoSEQ multiplex PCR, and its TCRdb copy is limited to in-frame clones, with some not included. The table includes over 100,000 clones, roughly four fifths detected once. Germline V gives CDR1 SNHLY, CDR2 FYNNEI. CDR3 length: 17 amino acids. Trimming stripped 4 bases from V and 10 bases from J, with 23 bases between. A remark on this clone: Its antigen is unidentified.

The TCR sequence derives from an adult in good health. Sequenced here: peripheral blood, sampled on day 0 of AZD1222 vaccination. The V call is TRBV2, the J call TRBJ1-6; no clear D gene. The CDR3 DNA reads TGTGCCAGCAGTGGGGTAAGAGGGATCTCGTCGAGATCACCCCTCCACTTT. It yields the protein CASSGVRGISSRSPLHF.